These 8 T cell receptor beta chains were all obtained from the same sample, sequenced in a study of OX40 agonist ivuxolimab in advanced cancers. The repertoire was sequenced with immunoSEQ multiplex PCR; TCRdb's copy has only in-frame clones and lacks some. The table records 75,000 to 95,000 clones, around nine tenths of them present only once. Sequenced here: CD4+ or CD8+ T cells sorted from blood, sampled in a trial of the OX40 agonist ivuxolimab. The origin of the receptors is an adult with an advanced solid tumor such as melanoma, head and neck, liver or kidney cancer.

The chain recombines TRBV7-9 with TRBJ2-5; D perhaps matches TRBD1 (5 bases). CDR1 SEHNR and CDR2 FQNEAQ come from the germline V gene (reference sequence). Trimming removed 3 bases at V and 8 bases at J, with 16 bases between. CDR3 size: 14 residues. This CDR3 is CASSLWQGMGTQYF. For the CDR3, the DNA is TGTGCCAGCAGCTTGTGGCAGGGCATGGGAACCCAGTACTTC.

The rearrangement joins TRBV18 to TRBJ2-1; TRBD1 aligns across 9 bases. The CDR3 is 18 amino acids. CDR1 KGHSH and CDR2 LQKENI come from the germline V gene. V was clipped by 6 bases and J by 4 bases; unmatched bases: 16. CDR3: CASSQTVPTGGRYNEQFF. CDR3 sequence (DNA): TGTGCCAGCTCCCAAACCGTTCCCACAGGGGGCAGGTACAATGAGCAGTTCTTC. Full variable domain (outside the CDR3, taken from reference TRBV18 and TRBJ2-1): NAGVMQNPRHLVRRRGQEARLRCSPMKGHSHVYWYRQLPEEGLKFMVYLQKENIIDESGMPKERFSAEFPKEGPSILRIQQVVRGDSAAYFCASSQTVPTGGRYNEQFFGPGTRLTVL.

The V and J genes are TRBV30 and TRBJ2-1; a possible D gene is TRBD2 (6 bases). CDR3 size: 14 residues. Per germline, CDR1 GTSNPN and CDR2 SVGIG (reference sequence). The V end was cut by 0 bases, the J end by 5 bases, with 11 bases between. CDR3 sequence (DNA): TGTGCCTGGAGTGTAGGAGGGGCCCACAATGAGCAGTTCTTC. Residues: CAWSVGGAHNEQFF.

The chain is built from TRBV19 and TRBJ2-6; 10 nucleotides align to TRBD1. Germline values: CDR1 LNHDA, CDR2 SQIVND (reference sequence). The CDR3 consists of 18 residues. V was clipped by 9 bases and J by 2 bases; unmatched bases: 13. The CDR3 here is CASTVGQGVPAGANVLTF. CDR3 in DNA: TGTGCCAGCACCGTAGGACAGGGGGTGCCAGCTGGGGCCAACGTCCTGACTTTC.

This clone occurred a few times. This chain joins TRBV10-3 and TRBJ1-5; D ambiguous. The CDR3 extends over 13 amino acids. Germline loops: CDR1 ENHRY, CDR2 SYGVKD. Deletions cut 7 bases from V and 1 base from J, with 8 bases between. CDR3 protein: CAINPDSNQPQHF. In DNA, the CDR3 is TGTGCCATCAATCCGGACAGCAATCAGCCCCAGCATTTT.

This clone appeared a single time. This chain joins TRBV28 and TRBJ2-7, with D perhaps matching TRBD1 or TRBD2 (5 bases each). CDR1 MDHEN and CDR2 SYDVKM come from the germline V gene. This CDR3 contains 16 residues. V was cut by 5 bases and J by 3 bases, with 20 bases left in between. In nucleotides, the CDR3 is TGTGCCAGCAGTCCCCCGGGGCAGGGATCGGGCTACGAGCAGTACTTC. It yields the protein CASSPPGQGSGYEQYF.

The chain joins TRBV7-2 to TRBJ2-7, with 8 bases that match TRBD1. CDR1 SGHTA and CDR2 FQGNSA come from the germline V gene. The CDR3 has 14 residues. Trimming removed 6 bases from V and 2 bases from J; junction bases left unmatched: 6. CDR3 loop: CASRSTGATYEQYF. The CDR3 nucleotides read TGTGCCAGCAGATCGACAGGGGCAACCTACGAGCAGTACTTC.

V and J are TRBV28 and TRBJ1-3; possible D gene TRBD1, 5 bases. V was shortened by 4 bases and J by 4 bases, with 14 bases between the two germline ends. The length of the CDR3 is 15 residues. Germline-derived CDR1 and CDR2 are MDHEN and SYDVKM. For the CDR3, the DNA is TGTGCCAGCAGTTCCGGGACCCGGGGAGGAAACACCATATATTTT. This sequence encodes CASSSGTRGGNTIYF. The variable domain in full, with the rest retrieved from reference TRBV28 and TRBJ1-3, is DVKVTQSSRYLVKRTGEKVFLECVQDMDHENMFWYRQDPGLGLRLIYFSYDVKMKEKGDIPEGYSVSREKKERFSLILESASTNQTSMYLCASSSGTRGGNTIYFGEGSWLTVV.